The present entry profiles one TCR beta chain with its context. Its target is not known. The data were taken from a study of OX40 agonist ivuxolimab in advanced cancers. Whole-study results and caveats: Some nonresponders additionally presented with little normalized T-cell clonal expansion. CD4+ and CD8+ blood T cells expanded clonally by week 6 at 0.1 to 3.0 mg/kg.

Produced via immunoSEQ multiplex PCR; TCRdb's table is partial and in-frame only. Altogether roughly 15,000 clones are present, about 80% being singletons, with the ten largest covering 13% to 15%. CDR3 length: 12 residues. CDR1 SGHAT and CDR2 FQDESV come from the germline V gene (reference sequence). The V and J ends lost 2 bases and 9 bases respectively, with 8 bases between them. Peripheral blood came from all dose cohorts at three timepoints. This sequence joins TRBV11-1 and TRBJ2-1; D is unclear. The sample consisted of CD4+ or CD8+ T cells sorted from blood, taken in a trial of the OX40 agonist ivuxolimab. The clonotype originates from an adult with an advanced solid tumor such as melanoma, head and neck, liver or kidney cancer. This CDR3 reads CASSLTGPEQFF. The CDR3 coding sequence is TGTGCCAGCAGCTTAACGGGTCCTGAGCAGTTCTTC.